These T cell receptor beta chains were read from a single sample in a study of blood T cell repertoires in COVID-19. Sequencing used immunoSEQ multiplex PCR; TCRdb keeps in-frame clones, though not all of them. The sample contains about 200,000 clones, 80% to 85% of which appear only once. Sequencing used PBMCs or T cells enriched from blood (not recorded which). All receptors come from a man in his forties or fifties who had recovered from COVID-19. Both conserved end residues are part of each CDR3. D genes are given only for firm matches. Expanded clones are given a class, and other clones once, few, many or no size at all.

cdr3_aa: CASSSLASRGTGELFF
cdr3_nt: TGTGCCAGCAGCTCCCTGGCATCCCGGGGCACCGGGGAGCTGTTTTTT
d_call: -
clone_size: -
v_call: TRBV11-2
j_call: TRBJ2-2

cdr3_aa: CAAGGDTEAFF
cdr3_nt: TGTGCCGCCGGGGGGGATACTGAAGCTTTCTTT
d_call: -
clone_size: -
v_call: TRBV28
j_call: TRBJ1-1

cdr3_aa: CASSLQSGAYEQYF
cdr3_nt: TGTGCCAGCAGTTTACAGTCAGGGGCCTACGAGCAGTACTTC
d_call: -
clone_size: many
v_call: TRBV27
j_call: TRBJ2-7

cdr3_aa: CASSLDLRGRDGYTF
cdr3_nt: TGTGCCAGCAGCTTGGACCTAAGAGGGCGCGATGGCTACACCTTC
d_call: -
clone_size: -
v_call: TRBV5-6
j_call: TRBJ1-2

cdr3_aa: CASSLKSLVAGGPYEQFF
cdr3_nt: TGTGCCAGCAGCCTGAAGTCCTTAGTAGCGGGGGGTCCCTATGAGCAGTTCTTC
d_call: TRBD2
clone_size: once
v_call: TRBV3-1/TRBV3-2
j_call: TRBJ2-1

cdr3_aa: CASSPSRRNYGYTF
cdr3_nt: TGTGCCAGCAGCCCCTCGCGGAGGAACTATGGCTACACCTTC
d_call: -
clone_size: few
v_call: TRBV7-2
j_call: TRBJ1-2

cdr3_aa: CASSSSGGRSTDTQYF
cdr3_nt: TGTGCCAGCAGCTCAAGCGGGGGGCGTAGCACAGATACGCAGTATTTT
d_call: TRBD2
clone_size: many
v_call: TRBV4-2
j_call: TRBJ2-3

cdr3_aa: CASSPPAQAMNTEAFF
cdr3_nt: TGTGCCAGCTCACCACCGGCCCAGGCTATGAACACTGAAGCTTTCTTT
d_call: -
clone_size: -
v_call: TRBV18
j_call: TRBJ1-1

cdr3_aa: CASSARNEKLFF
cdr3_nt: TGTGCCAGCAGCGCACGGAATGAAAAACTGTTTTTT
d_call: -
clone_size: -
v_call: TRBV7-9
j_call: TRBJ1-4

cdr3_aa: CASSVLGGDTGELFF
cdr3_nt: TGTGCCAGCAGCGTCCTCGGGGGGGACACCGGGGAGCTGTTTTTT
d_call: TRBD2
clone_size: -
v_call: TRBV27
j_call: TRBJ2-2

cdr3_aa: CAWSLGKIAKNIQYF
cdr3_nt: TGTGCCTGGAGTCTAGGAAAGATCGCCAAAAACATTCAGTACTTC
d_call: -
clone_size: -
v_call: TRBV30
j_call: TRBJ2-4

cdr3_aa: CASSLEPKDYEQYF
cdr3_nt: TGTGCCAGCAGCTTGGAGCCGAAAGACTACGAGCAGTACTTC
d_call: -
clone_size: -
v_call: TRBV5-4
j_call: TRBJ2-7

cdr3_aa: CASSEIGTSGDYTF
cdr3_nt: TGTGCCAGCAGCGAGATTGGGACATCTGGGGACTACACCTTC
d_call: -
clone_size: -
v_call: TRBV5-8
j_call: TRBJ1-2

cdr3_aa: CASSQDLAGGSYNEQFF
cdr3_nt: TGCGCCAGCAGCCAAGATTTAGCGGGTGGCTCCTACAATGAGCAGTTCTTC
d_call: TRBD2
clone_size: -
v_call: TRBV4-3
j_call: TRBJ2-1

cdr3_aa: CASSPSPSGGYNEQFF
cdr3_nt: TGTGCCAGCAGTCCTTCGCCTAGCGGGGGGTACAATGAGCAGTTCTTC
d_call: TRBD2
clone_size: -
v_call: TRBV6-4
j_call: TRBJ2-1

cdr3_aa: CSAMDGYRNTEAFF
cdr3_nt: TGCAGCGCAATGGATGGGTACAGGAACACTGAAGCTTTCTTT
d_call: -
clone_size: -
v_call: TRBV29-1
j_call: TRBJ1-1

cdr3_aa: CASSPPTTGDTNEKLFF
cdr3_nt: TGTGCCAGCAGCCCTCCCACGACAGGGGACACTAATGAAAAACTGTTTTTT
d_call: -
clone_size: -
v_call: TRBV21-1
j_call: TRBJ1-4

cdr3_aa: CAFNSGGADTQYF
cdr3_nt: TGTGCCTTCAATAGCGGGGGGGCAGATACGCAGTATTTT
d_call: TRBD2
clone_size: -
v_call: TRBV30
j_call: TRBJ2-3

cdr3_aa: CASSLELAVQFF
cdr3_nt: TGTGCCAGCAGCTTGGAGTTGGCAGTACAGTTCTTC
d_call: -
clone_size: -
v_call: TRBV5-5
j_call: TRBJ2-1

cdr3_aa: CASSLPRGTYEQYF
cdr3_nt: TGTGCCAGCAGTTTACCGCGAGGTACCTACGAGCAGTACTTC
d_call: -
clone_size: once
v_call: TRBV28
j_call: TRBJ2-7

cdr3_aa: CASSLGRQETQYF
cdr3_nt: TGTGCCAGCAGCTTGGGGAGACAAGAGACCCAGTACTTC
d_call: -
clone_size: -
v_call: TRBV7-2
j_call: TRBJ2-5

cdr3_aa: CATGQGFEKLFF
cdr3_nt: TGTGCCACAGGACAGGGGTTTGAAAAACTGTTTTTT
d_call: TRBD1
clone_size: -
v_call: TRBV6-6
j_call: TRBJ1-4

cdr3_aa: CASSEGGSAYGSPLHF
cdr3_nt: TGTGCCAGCAGTGAAGGGGGCAGCGCCTACGGGTCACCCCTCCACTTT
d_call: -
clone_size: -
v_call: TRBV2
j_call: TRBJ1-6

cdr3_aa: CASSPPAGVMNTEAFF
cdr3_nt: TGTGCCAGCTCCCCGCCCGCGGGGGTCATGAACACTGAAGCTTTCTTT
d_call: -
clone_size: -
v_call: TRBV18
j_call: TRBJ1-1

cdr3_aa: CASSLAAGQNYEQYF
cdr3_nt: TGCGCCAGCAGCTTGGCGGCGGGGCAGAACTACGAGCAGTACTTC
d_call: -
clone_size: -
v_call: TRBV5-1
j_call: TRBJ2-7

cdr3_aa: CASSLTGGKTQYF
cdr3_nt: TGTGCCAGCAGCCTAACAGGGGGCAAGACCCAGTACTTC
d_call: TRBD1
clone_size: -
v_call: TRBV11-3
j_call: TRBJ2-5

cdr3_aa: CASSFPGANPKVYTF
cdr3_nt: TGTGCCAGCAGTTTCCCTGGGGCTAATCCTAAGGTGTACACCTTC
d_call: -
clone_size: -
v_call: TRBV6-5
j_call: TRBJ1-2

cdr3_aa: CASGLEAGGAYEQFF
cdr3_nt: TGTGCTAGTGGTTTGGAAGCAGGTGGGGCGTATGAGCAGTTCTTC
d_call: -
clone_size: few
v_call: TRBV12-5
j_call: TRBJ2-1

cdr3_aa: CASSTRVFTEAFF
cdr3_nt: TGTGCCAGCAGCACCAGGGTTTTCACTGAAGCTTTCTTT
d_call: -
clone_size: -
v_call: TRBV3-1/TRBV3-2
j_call: TRBJ1-1

cdr3_aa: CASSYRTGYGVVYGYTF
cdr3_nt: TGTGCCAGCAGTTACCGGACAGGGTACGGAGTCGTCTATGGCTACACCTTC
d_call: TRBD1
clone_size: -
v_call: TRBV6-2/TRBV6-3
j_call: TRBJ1-2

cdr3_aa: CASSLVSRDTEAFF
cdr3_nt: TGCGCCAGCAGCTTGGTCTCCAGGGACACTGAAGCTTTCTTT
d_call: -
clone_size: -
v_call: TRBV5-1
j_call: TRBJ1-1

cdr3_aa: CASSLNRGNTGELFF
cdr3_nt: TGTGCCAGCAGCCTGAACAGGGGGAACACCGGGGAGCTGTTTTTT
d_call: TRBD1
clone_size: once
v_call: TRBV7-2
j_call: TRBJ2-2

cdr3_aa: CASSPTVDRGYTEAFF
cdr3_nt: TGCGCCAGCAGCCCTACCGTCGACAGGGGGTACACTGAAGCTTTCTTT
d_call: TRBD1
clone_size: few
v_call: TRBV5-1
j_call: TRBJ1-1

cdr3_aa: CASRETSTDTQYF
cdr3_nt: TGTGCCAGCAGGGAGACTAGCACAGATACGCAGTATTTT
d_call: -
clone_size: -
v_call: TRBV5-5
j_call: TRBJ2-3

cdr3_aa: CASTRTSPTQETQYF
cdr3_nt: TGTGCCAGCACCCGGACTAGCCCAACCCAAGAGACCCAGTACTTC
d_call: TRBD2
clone_size: -
v_call: TRBV11-2
j_call: TRBJ2-5

cdr3_aa: CASSETTVFSYEQYF
cdr3_nt: TGTGCCAGCAGTGAGACGACAGTCTTCTCCTACGAGCAGTACTTC
d_call: -
clone_size: -
v_call: TRBV2
j_call: TRBJ2-7

cdr3_aa: CASRDLGVYNEQFF
cdr3_nt: TGTGCCAGCAGGGACCTCGGGGTCTACAATGAGCAGTTCTTC
d_call: -
clone_size: -
v_call: TRBV27
j_call: TRBJ2-1

cdr3_aa: CASSVGTGGEETQYF
cdr3_nt: TGCGCCAGCAGCGTCGGGACAGGGGGCGAAGAGACCCAGTACTTC
d_call: TRBD1
clone_size: -
v_call: TRBV5-1
j_call: TRBJ2-5

cdr3_aa: CASSKRARETQYF
cdr3_nt: TGTGCCAGTAGTAAACGCGCCCGGGAGACCCAGTACTTC
d_call: -
clone_size: -
v_call: TRBV19
j_call: TRBJ2-5

cdr3_aa: CASSLQGTDGYTF
cdr3_nt: TGTGCCAGCAGTTTGCAGGGGACAGATGGCTACACCTTC
d_call: TRBD1
clone_size: -
v_call: TRBV28
j_call: TRBJ1-2

cdr3_aa: CASSQVVAGEQETQYF
cdr3_nt: TGTGCCAGCAGCCAAGTCGTAGCGGGGGAACAAGAGACCCAGTACTTC
d_call: TRBD2
clone_size: -
v_call: TRBV4-2
j_call: TRBJ2-5